The clone carrying this T cell receptor beta chain has more than one count but fewer than ten. Antigen: not known. As it was prepared, the TCRbeta library received unique molecular identifiers. TCRdb used MiXCR to reprocess the PCR reads, holding one entry per CDR3 protein. The profile shows 480,000 or so distinct CDR3 sequences, more than 9% of them singletons. The data were obtained in a study of T-cell reconstitution after alpha-beta-depleted transplantation in children. Whole-study results and caveats: Reported findings indicate that, about two months after transplant, alpha-beta T cells came from several hundred expanded clones, which were derived from non-depleted graft cells. By one year post-transplant, T-cell counts and diversity largely arose from T cells that were newly produced.

V was clipped by 3 bases and J by 5 bases; unmatched bases: 5. Germline V gives CDR1 SGHTA, CDR2 FQGNSA. The CDR3 loop spans 15 amino acids. The sample consisted of PBMCs, taken before TCRalphabeta/CD19-depleted stem cell transplant. The sequence was obtained from a child aged 2 to 15 with inherited bone marrow failure, due to receive a stem cell transplant. The chain combines TRBV7-2 with TRBJ2-2, with 8 positions matching TRBD2. DNA of the CDR3: TGTGCCAGCAGCTTCGTTGCTAGCGGGACCGGGGAGCTGTTTTTT. Its protein product is CASSFVASGTGELFF.